Listed here are 14 T cell receptor beta chains from one sample, sequenced in a study of blood T cells in healthy people across ages. With a J-beta primer mix and a sample-barcoded 5' primer, a second PCR ran 7 to 11 cycles. TCRdb independently ran MiXCR on the 5' RACE reads; one entry per CDR3 protein. The sample carries over 950,000 distinct CDR3 sequences, 35% to 45% recorded once. Sequenced: blood. The receptors were gathered from a man younger than 35 in good health.

The chain couples TRBV25-1 to TRBJ1-2; 8 bases align to TRBD1. This CDR3 is 14 amino acids long. V shed 4 bases and J 8 bases; nucleotides not matched to a gene: 9. CDR1 is MGHDK, CDR2 SYGVNS, per germline. The CDR3 loop is CASSASGGAGGYTF. CDR3 coding DNA: TGTGCCAGCAGTGCGTCAGGGGGCGCGGGGGGCTACACCTTC.

This clonotype was seen just once. This rearrangement joins TRBV6-2 or TRBV6-3 to TRBJ2-1; no clear D. CDR3 length equals 16 residues. Deletions cut 11 bases from V and 0 bases from J, with 20 bases between. Per germline, CDR1 MNHEY and CDR2 SVGEGT. CDR3 bases: TGTGCCGCAAGAAGCACCCGATTAAGCTCCTACAATGAGCAGTTCTTC. Protein: CAARSTRLSSYNEQFF.

This clonotype was found a few times. This chain connects TRBV20-1 to TRBJ1-4; a weak D match, TRBD1 (5 bases). The V gene lost 7 bases and the J gene lost 7 bases, with 22 bases spanning the gap. CDR3 size: 15 residues. The germline gives CDR1 DFQATT, CDR2 SNEGSKA (reference sequence). The CDR3 is CSVLPALERGEKLFF. The CDR3 DNA is TGCAGTGTTCTACCCGCGCTAGAAAGGGGTGAAAAACTGTTTTTT.

This clonotype was detected only a few times. V and J are TRBV12-3 or TRBV12-4 and TRBJ1-5; D not certain. This CDR3 is 18 amino acids long. Deletions cut 2 bases from V and 4 bases from J, with 21 bases between. In DNA, the CDR3 is TGTGCCAGCAGTTTATCACCTGAACGCCGCGATTGGAATCAGCCCCAGCATTTT. The encoded protein is CASSLSPERRDWNQPQHF.

V is TRBV12-3 or TRBV12-4 and J is TRBJ2-5; D unresolved. The CDR3 is 12 residues long. V was pared by 6 bases and J by 3 bases, with 8 bases between. CDR3 sequence: CASSGQKETQYF. The CDR3 nucleotides are TGTGCCAGCAGCGGTCAGAAAGAGACCCAGTACTTC.

This clonotype was detected only once. V is TRBV10-3 and J is TRBJ2-1; no clear D gene. The CDR3 sequence is 14 residues long. Germline V gives CDR1 ENHRY, CDR2 SYGVKD. Trimming took off 0 bases at V and 13 bases at J, with 16 bases between the two ends. The CDR3, as DNA: TGTGCCATCAGTGAGTCGAGTGGTGGAGAGACCCAGTTCTTC. It translates to CAISESSGGETQFF.

This clonotype was observed a few times. The CDR3 loop reads CASSPTDSSYNEQYF. Here the CDR3 DNA reads TGTGCCAGCAGCCCTACGGATAGCTCCTACAATGAGCAGTACTTC. The chain links TRBV14 to TRBJ2-1; D not certain. The J call may be wrong; the DNA end is better matched by TRBJ2-7. CDR1 is SGHDN and CDR2 is FVKESK in the germline V gene. The CDR3 spans 15 residues.

This clonotype was detected a few times. The chain employs TRBV3-1 and TRBJ2-5; perhaps TRBD1 as D (6 bases). CDR1 LGHDT and CDR2 YNNKEL come from the germline V gene (reference sequence). The V and J ends lost 4 bases and 3 bases respectively, with 15 bases between them. The CDR3 length is 15 residues. The CDR3 region has the DNA TGTGCCAGCAGCCGCTCCCCAGACAGGAAAGAGACCCAGTACTTC. Protein: CASSRSPDRKETQYF.

As regards this clonotype: The junction differs from germline at one of its ends, possibly a read error. The chain is built from TRBV27 and TRBJ2-1; 9 bases align to TRBD2. Germline CDR1 MNHEY, CDR2 SMNVEV (reference sequence). This CDR3 contains 14 residues. The CDR3 DNA reads TGTGTCAGCAGTTCTAGCGGGGCTAACAATGAGCAGTTCTTC. Its translation is CVSSSSGANNEQFF.

The rearrangement uses TRBV7-2 and TRBJ1-2, with D possibly matching TRBD1 (5 bases). V shed 2 bases and J shed 5 bases, with 12 bases lying between them. The CDR3 contains 14 residues. Germline lookup yields CDR1 SGHTA and CDR2 FQGNSA. CDR3 DNA sequence: TGTGCCAGCAGCTTACGGGACCGGGGTTATGGCTACACCTTC. Amino acid sequence: CASSLRDRGYGYTF. Combining the CDR3 with reference TRBV7-2 and TRBJ1-2 gives the whole variable domain GAGVSQSPSNKVTEKGKDVELRCDPISGHTALYWYRQSLGQGLEFLIYFQGNSAPDKSGLPSDRFSAERTGGSVSTLTIQRTQQEDSAVYLCASSLRDRGYGYTFGSGTRLTVV.

The rearrangement uses TRBV6-5 and TRBJ1-5; perhaps TRBD1 as D (5 bases). The CDR3 is made up of 13 amino acids. Germline V gene lookup returns CDR1 MNHEY and CDR2 SVGAGI. With 6 bases removed from V and 7 bases from J, the gap between germline ends came to 13 bases. CDR3 sequence reads: CASSRLWGQPQHF. Here the CDR3 DNA reads TGTGCCAGCAGCCGACTTTGGGGGCAGCCCCAGCATTTT.

This clonotype occurred a few times. The chain uses TRBV5-1 and TRBJ1-1, with D possibly being TRBD1 (6 bases). V was clipped by 0 bases and J by 3 bases, with 15 bases between them. The CDR3 covers 16 residues. Germline V gene lookup returns CDR1 SGHRS and CDR2 YFSETQ. The CDR3 here is CASSLGPRGGYTEAFF. The CDR3 nucleotides read TGCGCCAGCAGCTTGGGACCAAGAGGGGGGTACACTGAAGCTTTCTTT.

The chain links TRBV7-2 to TRBJ1-3, with D possibly matching TRBD1 (6 bases). Germline V CDR1 and CDR2: SGHTA, FQGNSA. This CDR3 has 15 amino acids. Trimming pared 1 base from V and 2 bases from J, leaving 9 bases between. CDR3 bases: TGTGCCAGCAGCTTAGTAGGGGGACCTGGAAACACCATATATTTT. Translating it yields CASSLVGGPGNTIYF.

The chain links TRBV20-1 to TRBJ2-2, with D tentatively TRBD2 (6 bases). V lost 6 bases, J lost 3 bases, and 14 bases lay in between. The CDR3 has 14 amino acids. Per germline, CDR1 DFQATT and CDR2 SNEGSKA (reference sequence). The CDR3 DNA is TGCAGTGCGGGGAGGACGGCTTACACCGGGGAGCTGTTTTTT. Encoded protein: CSAGRTAYTGELFF.